This T cell receptor beta chain appears in the sequencing data of a study of blood T cell repertoires in COVID-19. Study in general: Sites in the United States, Italy and Spain provided acute and convalescent COVID-19 samples. PBMCs, B-cell-depleted T cells, or T cells were the source of the cDNA or gDNA that made up the material.

Original handling: Researchers report that nucleated cell counts were estimated from reference gene primer amplification. Sequencing used immunoSEQ multiplex PCR; TCRdb keeps in-frame clones, though not all of them. The DNA gave D and trimming, while V, J and clone size come from that table. The repertoire holds some 60,000 clones, with 85% to 90% as singletons. Germline V gene lookup returns CDR1 SGHAT and CDR2 FQNNGV. Deletions cut 4 bases from V and 2 bases from J, with 21 bases between. This CDR3 has 17 amino acids. The chain couples TRBV11-2 to TRBJ2-7; TRBD2 might be the D (6 bases). The source is a man in his fifties or sixties with acute or convalescent COVID-19. The sequenced sample was peripheral blood. The CDR3 nucleotides are TGTGCCAGCAGCTCCGGTAGGACATGGGGGGAGGCCTACGAGCAGTACTTC. As protein: CASSSGRTWGEAYEQYF.